What follows describes a single T cell receptor beta chain. This sample is drawn from a study of Graves' ophthalmopathy and Graves' hyperthyroidism. The CDR3 has 15 residues. The germline V gene encodes CDR1 LNHDA and CDR2 SQIVND (reference sequence). Trimming removed 5 bases from V and 6 bases from J, with 19 bases in between. Enrolled hyperthyroidism patients had a new diagnosis, a duration under 2 months, and an age of 18 to 65. Using RNA transcripts, the TCR beta CDR3 regions were amplified. Following a first-round RT-PCR that used HTBI primers, a second-round multiplex PCR was carried out. One entry per CDR3 protein, called by TCRdb with MiXCR from the multiplex PCR reads. The table has over a million distinct CDR3 sequences, about two fifths seen once.

This sequence joins TRBV19 and TRBJ1-2; D possibly corresponds to TRBD1 (6 bases). Material for sequencing was peripheral blood or thyroid tissue (not recorded which). The sequence derives from an adult man with Graves' hyperthyroidism. CDR3 in amino acids: CASSVQGTASDGYTF. As DNA, the CDR3 is TGTGCCAGTAGTGTACAGGGTACAGCATCGGATGGCTACACCTTC.